The source of this TCR beta chain is a study of cytomegalovirus exposure and HLA in healthy donors. This CDR3 has 14 residues. Deletions cut 0 bases from V and 4 bases from J, with 10 bases between. Germline CDR1 and CDR2: SQVTM and ANQGSEA. This clone occurred once. Vbeta (60) and Jbeta (13) primers were used in the PCR. The protocol was immunoSEQ multiplex PCR, while the TCRdb copy is restricted to in-frame clones and leaves out a portion. Found here are roughly 150,000 clones, about 88% of them singletons; the top ten hold 2% to 3%. V is TRBV29-1 and J is TRBJ1-5, with D possibly being TRBD1 (5 bases). Specimen: PBMCs. This sequence originates from a man aged 30 to 45 in good health and CMV-seropositive. The CDR3 DNA sequence: TGCAGCGTTGAAGATCCGGGGGGAAATCAGCCCCAGCATTTT. Residues: CSVEDPGGNQPQHF.